Here is one TCR beta chain with its context. This clone occurred once. This receptor's antigen is unknown. Base qualities are not provided; no much larger clone lies one nucleotide away. The data originate from a study of blood T cell repertoires in COVID-19 (dated by TCRdb to the early 2020s). For the study in its entirety: Samples covering the acute and convalescent phases of COVID-19 were provided by collaborators in the United States, Italy and Spain. The material from the prospective study consisted of cDNA or gDNA derived from T cells, B-cell-depleted T cells, or PBMCs. The dataset comprised deeply sampled blood TCRbeta repertoires from subjects exposed to, actively infected with, or recovered from COVID-19. The repertoires were made available in a free public database intended to serve as a resource for research on the immune response to SARS-CoV-2. Samples were obtained from the ongoing ImmuneRACE study (first 160 participants) and from approximately 1,200 subjects provided by 6 global collaborators. Sample metadata almost always included a de-identified subject ID, COVID-19 status, age in years and sex. HLA class I and class II types, where available, came from metadata supplied by the sample provider rather than from assay-based typing. Findings and caveats that apply to the study as a whole: How much clinical and demographic metadata was included differed by source and by participant, and the metadata was provided uncurated.

The immunoSEQ Assay, a bias-controlled multiplex PCR, was used to amplify TCRbeta CDR3 regions from genomic DNA. Turning to the authors' computational methods: Nucleated cell counts per sample were estimated from amplification of reference gene primers within the assay. To quantify the absolute abundance of each unique TCRbeta CDR3 rearrangement, sequence reads were collapsed and filtered. For each sample, productive Simpson clonality was calculated by taking the square root of Simpson's diversity index across productive rearrangements. The source is immuneACCESS, and TCRdb retained only in-frame sequences with V and J called. Part of the clones is not carried over; for the studies checked, unresolved V genes explain less than half of this, and the remainder is unexplained. The V and J calls and clone size were taken over from that table, and D and trimming were inferred from the DNA. The sample data list some 120,000 clones, and over 70% of these were observed just once. About 0.8% of the sample goes to the ten largest clones.

Each collaborating institution followed its own protocols to collect whole blood in K2EDTA tubes. For TCRbeta analysis, collaborator samples were shipped as frozen whole blood, as isolated PBMCs, or as DNA extracted from either sample type. From the germline V gene, CDR1 is MGHRA and CDR2 is YSYEKL. The V and J ends are trimmed by 0 bases and 6 bases, leaving 9 bases between them. The CDR3, cysteine through phenylalanine, is 14 amino acids long. The kept DNA is CDR3 alone, 42 bases in frame from the first base. The TCR comes from a woman in her seventies with acute or convalescent COVID-19. The chain uses TRBV4-1 and TRBJ1-5; the D gene remains uncertain. Sequencing used peripheral blood. The DNA sequence is TGCGCCAGCAGCCAAGACAGTGCAGGTCAGCCCCAGCATTTT. This translates into CASSQDSAGQPQHF.